The entry that follows covers one T cell receptor beta chain sequence. The sample belongs to a study of blood T cell repertoires in COVID-19. Study information: PBMCs, B-cell-depleted T cells, or T cells were the source of the cDNA or gDNA that made up the material.

V shed 6 bases, J shed 4 bases, and the junction held 5 bases outside the gene matches. The CDR3 spans 14 residues. The germline CDR1 and CDR2 sequences are MNHEY and SMNVEV (reference sequence). TCRdb's copy holds only in-frame clones and misses some; the assay was immunoSEQ multiplex PCR. The sample includes 140,000 to 150,000 clones, 88% of them seen just once. This clonotype was sampled from a human donor with COVID-19, enrolled during active disease. The donor label of this sample is uncertain. The sequenced sample consisted of peripheral blood. The chain combines TRBV27 with TRBJ2-2, with 7 bases matching TRBD1. As DNA, the CDR3 is TGTGCCAGCAGGATGGGACAGCCCACCGGGGAGCTGTTTTTT. Its protein is CASRMGQPTGELFF.